The next 18 T cell receptor beta chains were all read from a single sample in a study of cytomegalovirus exposure and HLA in healthy donors. The PCR used 60 Vbeta and 13 Jbeta primers. The assay was immunoSEQ multiplex PCR, and TCRdb's table has in-frame clones only and misses some. The sample gives around 140,000 clones, more than 75% of which show up once; around 2.5% is in the top ten. Input material: PBMCs. The receptors were gathered from a man aged 45 to 65 in good health and CMV-seronegative.

This clone was counted between two and nine times. This chain uses TRBV10-2 with TRBJ2-2, with TRBD2 matching over 8 bases. CDR3 length equals 17 residues. Germline CDR1 is WSHSY and CDR2 is SAAADI. J lost 7 bases, V lost 3 bases, and 13 bases had no gene match. The DNA for the CDR3 is TGCGCCAGCAGTGATATGCCCCGGGGGGGCCGGGGCGGGGAGCTGTTTTTT. Translating gives CASSDMPRGGRGGELFF.

This clone was picked up a small number of times. V gene TRBV5-1 combines with J gene TRBJ1-2; 7 bases match TRBD1. Trimming took 4 bases from V and 8 from J; bases not matched to a gene: 14. CDR1 is SGHRS and CDR2 is YFSETQ in the germline V gene. The CDR3 sequence is 15 residues long. CDR3 nucleotides: TGCGCCAGCAGCCCCGGACAGGCCCACCCTCGGGGCTACACCTTC. This encodes CASSPGQAHPRGYTF.

The chain links TRBV11-3 to TRBJ1-4; D remains ambiguous. The CDR3 contains 14 residues. Trimming removed 2 bases from V and 7 bases from J, with 11 bases in between. CDR1 and CDR2 (germline): SGHNT, YENEEA. The CDR3 nucleotides read TGTGCCAGCAGCTTATTTGAGGGCGGTGAAAAACTGTTTTTT. Its protein is CASSLFEGGEKLFF.

The chain joins TRBV2 to TRBJ1-5; maybe TRBD1 (5 bases). The germline V and J ends were trimmed by 5 bases and 6 bases, with 11 bases remaining between them. The CDR3 runs 13 residues. CDR1 is SNHLY, CDR2 FYNNEI, per germline. This CDR3 reads CASSLGEGQPQHF. CDR3 DNA sequence: TGTGCCAGCAGTTTGGGGGAGGGTCAGCCCCAGCATTTT.

The chain recombines TRBV29-1 with TRBJ2-1, with TRBD2 matching 10 bases. The CDR3 is 19 amino acids. V was clipped by 3 bases and J by 4 bases; unmatched bases: 18. The germline V gene encodes CDR1 SQVTM and CDR2 ANQGSEA. This CDR3 is CSVENRRLAGVTPYNEQFF. The DNA of the CDR3 is TGCAGCGTTGAGAACAGAAGGCTAGCGGGAGTAACCCCTTACAATGAGCAGTTCTTC.

The chain has TRBV29-1 and TRBJ2-5; 11 bases line up with TRBD1. The junction had 6 bases not matched to a gene; V was cut back by 7 bases and J by 5 bases. There are 13 residues in the CDR3. Germline assignment: CDR1 SQVTM and CDR2 ANQGSEA. This CDR3 reads CSAGTGGSETQYF. For the CDR3, the DNA is TGCAGCGCCGGGACAGGGGGGAGTGAGACCCAGTACTTC. The full variable domain, rest sourced from reference TRBV29-1 and TRBJ2-5, is SAVISQKPSRDICQRGTSLTIQCQVDSQVTMMFWYRQQPGQSLTLIATANQGSEATYESGFVIDKFPISRPNLTFSTLTVSNMSPEDSSIYLCSAGTGGSETQYFGPGTRLLVL.

A single count supports this clone. V and J are TRBV7-9 and TRBJ2-7; 10 bases map to TRBD1. The CDR3 covers 15 residues. V gave up 5 bases and J gave up 4 bases; unmatched junction bases: 8. Germline CDR1 is SEHNR and CDR2 is FQNEAQ (reference sequence). CDR3 in amino acids: CASSGLGQGFYEQYF. DNA for the CDR3: TGTGCCAGCAGCGGCCTGGGACAGGGGTTTTACGAGCAGTACTTC.

This clone was recorded a few times. The chain is built from TRBV5-1 and TRBJ1-1; D gene uncertain. Germline V CDR1 and CDR2: SGHRS, YFSETQ. The CDR3 contains 14 residues. Trimming pared 1 base from V and 0 bases from J, leaving 7 bases between. CDR3 in amino acids: CASSLSGVNTEAFF. CDR3 DNA: TGCGCCAGCAGCTTGTCGGGAGTGAACACTGAAGCTTTCTTT.

The rearrangement links TRBV2 to TRBJ2-5, with 11 bases fitting TRBD2. CDR3 length: 17 amino acids. In germline, CDR1 is SNHLY, CDR2 FYNNEI. J gave up 0 bases and V 3 bases, and 6 bases lay outside the gene matches. The CDR3 sequence is CASSERLAGGNQETQYF. In DNA form, the CDR3 reads TGTGCCAGCAGTGAGAGGCTAGCGGGGGGAAACCAAGAGACCCAGTACTTC.

The chain recombines TRBV27 with TRBJ1-1; D remains ambiguous. V was trimmed by 6 bases and J by 10 bases, leaving 21 bases between them. The CDR3 has 14 residues. Germline lookup yields CDR1 MNHEY and CDR2 SMNVEV (reference sequence). As DNA, the CDR3 is TGTGCCAGCAGCCGTGTCCAGGCCCCCGGATTAGCTTTCTTT. Encoded protein: CASSRVQAPGLAFF.

The chain uses TRBV6-5 and TRBJ2-7; 9 nucleotides align to TRBD1. The V gene's germline CDR1 is MNHEY and CDR2 SVGAGI. V was clipped by 6 bases and J by 5 bases; unmatched bases: 5. The length of the CDR3 is 13 residues. The CDR3 sequence is CASSRGQGNEQYF. The CDR3 nucleotides read TGTGCCAGCAGCCGCGGACAGGGGAACGAGCAGTACTTC.

V usage is TRBV6-6 and J usage is TRBJ1-1, with 9 positions matching TRBD1. This CDR3 has 16 residues. Germline CDR1 reads MNHNY; CDR2 reads SVGAGI (reference sequence). J was trimmed by 4 bases and V by 6 bases; bases with no gene match: 12. The CDR3 nucleotides are TGTGCCAGCAGGGGCCTGGGACAGGGAGGCGGCACTGAAGCTTTCTTT. It specifies CASRGLGQGGGTEAFF.

CDR3 residues: CASSSGQGQAGNTIYF. In DNA form, the CDR3 reads TGCGCCAGCAGCTCAGGACAGGGACAGGCTGGAAACACCATATATTTT. This chain connects TRBV5-1 to TRBJ1-3; TRBD1 aligns across 8 bases. CDR3 size: 16 residues. V dropped 3 bases and J dropped 2; count of bases not matched to a gene: 7. Germline values: CDR1 SGHRS, CDR2 YFSETQ.

The V call is TRBV29-1, the J call TRBJ1-1; no definite D call. Germline-derived CDR1 and CDR2 are SQVTM and ANQGSEA. The CDR3 totals 15 residues. Trimming took 1 base from V and 1 from J, leaving 13 bases between them. The CDR3 loop reads CSVEGGGSRNTEAFF. The CDR3 region has the DNA TGCAGCGTTGAAGGTGGAGGGTCAAGGAACACTGAAGCTTTCTTT.

The genes are TRBV10-1 and TRBJ2-3, with 10 bases aligning to TRBD2. The CDR3 loop spans 16 amino acids. Trimming cost V 3 bases and J 5 bases; bases outside gene matches: 8. The germline V gene has CDR1 WNHNN and CDR2 SYGVQD (reference sequence). The CDR3 sequence is CASSDSLAGVVDTQYF. CDR3 DNA: TGCGCCAGCAGTGATAGTCTAGCGGGAGTGGTAGATACGCAGTATTTT.

This chain connects TRBV7-3 to TRBJ2-7; 10 nucleotides match TRBD1. This CDR3 spans 15 amino acids. Looked up from germline, CDR1 is SGHTA and CDR2 is FQGTGA. The trim removed 5 bases at V and 4 bases at J, leaving 8 bases unmatched. The CDR3 is CASSPQTGGRYEQYF. CDR3 nucleotides: TGTGCCAGCAGCCCTCAGACAGGGGGCAGGTACGAGCAGTACTTC.

This sequence joins TRBV9 and TRBJ2-2, with D possibly being TRBD1 (5 bases). Trimming pared 3 bases from V and 6 bases from J, leaving 12 bases between. Per the germline V gene, CDR1 is SGDLS and CDR2 is YYNGEE. This CDR3 is 14 amino acids long. The CDR3 nucleotides read TGTGCCAGCAGCGCCACAGGAGAGCCCGGGGAGCTGTTTTTT. Protein sequence: CASSATGEPGELFF.

The genes are TRBV25-1 and TRBJ1-1; possibly TRBD1 for D (5 bases). Germline V CDR1 and CDR2: MGHDK, SYGVNS. The CDR3 is 16 amino acids. The V and J ends lost 3 bases and 1 base respectively, with 15 bases between them. The CDR3 nucleotides read TGTGCCAGCAGTGATAGGCAGGGAAGATCGAACACTGAAGCTTTCTTT. It codes for CASSDRQGRSNTEAFF. Looking up the rest from reference TRBV25-1 and TRBJ1-1 gives the full variable domain: EADIYQTPRYLVIGTGKKITLECSQTMGHDKMYWYQQDPGMELHLIHYSYGVNSTEKGDLSSESTVSRIRTEHFPLTLESARPSHTSQYLCASSDRQGRSNTEAFFGQGTRLTVV.